This entry describes one T cell receptor (beta chain). Antigen unknown. This record comes from a study of metastatic and nonmetastatic thyroid tumors. Study background: It was across blood and tumor or nodule tissue from malignant and benign thyroid patients that repertoires were compared.

Study-wide points: A significant increase in TCR beta diversity was reportedly seen in malignant thyroid tumors relative to benign nodules, in blood and tumor.

The CDR3 has 15 amino acids. From germline, CDR1 is SEHNR and CDR2 FQNEAQ (reference sequence). The V gene lost 4 bases and the J gene lost 1 base, with 11 bases spanning the gap. Original analysis: Clinicopathological groups supplied CDR3 differences that were used to build a distant-metastasis classifier for papillary thyroid cancer. TCRdb re-called the PCR reads via MiXCR. These V and J calls originate from TCRdb's pipeline instead of the authors' own analysis. Among over 15,000 clones, about a third were seen once, and the ten largest hold roughly 17%. Patients underwent thyroid surgery, and none had received any treatment before it.

The receptor's source is a female donor with papillary thyroid cancer or a benign thyroid nodule (not recorded which). Some clones in this sample may be carry-over from other donors' samples. The V gene is TRBV7-9, the J gene TRBJ1-3; a weak D match, TRBD1 (6 bases). The sequencing sample was made of tumor tissue. In nucleotides, the CDR3 is TGTGCCAGCAGCTCACTCAGGGGATCTGGAAACACCATATATTTT. Amino acid sequence: CASSSLRGSGNTIYF.